This entry features one T cell receptor (beta chain) sequence. The sample originates from a study of blood T cell repertoires in COVID-19. Study information: The study drew acute and convalescent COVID-19 samples from the United States, Italy and Spain. T cells, B-cell-depleted T cells, or PBMCs supplied cDNA or gDNA.

Trimming removed 4 bases from V and 6 bases from J, with 16 bases in between. This CDR3 contains 15 residues. Germline assignment: CDR1 SGHRS and CDR2 YFSETQ. Original data processing: How many nucleated cells were present was estimated from reference gene primer amplification. The protocol was immunoSEQ multiplex PCR, while the TCRdb copy is restricted to in-frame clones and leaves out a portion. V, J and clone size were drawn from that table, and D and trimming were deduced from the DNA. The sample yields some 110,000 clones, roughly 81% seen once. The specimen sequenced was peripheral blood. The chain couples TRBV5-1 to TRBJ1-4, with a possible D match to TRBD1 (5 bases). This TCR came from a woman in her seventies with acute or convalescent COVID-19. CDR3 amino acids: CASSVNQGGYEKLFF. The CDR3 DNA follows: TGCGCCAGCAGCGTGAACCAGGGAGGATATGAAAAACTGTTTTTT.